This TCR beta chain was identified during a study of technical replicates of blood from four donors. Produced via immunoSEQ multiplex PCR; TCRdb's table is partial and in-frame only. Of 74,000 or so clones in the sample, 96% were seen once. The CDR3 is 16 residues long. Losses at the gene ends were 4 bases for V and 1 base for J; bases not matched to a gene: 9. The germline CDR1 and CDR2 sequences are MGHDK and SYGVNS. The V call is TRBV25-1, the J call TRBJ2-7; 8 nucleotides line up with TRBD1. Sequenced input: T cells isolated from PBMCs. The source is a human donor in good health. DNA for the CDR3: TGTGCCAGCAGTGGGGTGCTATACAGGGGGTCCTACGAGCAGTACTTC. The encoded protein is CASSGVLYRGSYEQYF.